This entry lists 6 T cell receptor beta chains sequenced from one sample in a study of cytomegalovirus exposure and HLA in healthy donors (dated by TCRdb to 2017 to 2019). Libraries were prepared through the immunoSEQ multiplex PCR assay. TCRdb re-hosts the immuneACCESS table, in-frame sequences only. Its copies lack some clones; in the studies checked, an unresolved V gene accounts for under half of them, and the cause for the rest is not known. Present in this sample are over 150,000 clones, around 85% of which were seen just once. The ten largest make up roughly 15% of the sample. The sequencing input was PBMCs. Source of these receptors: a man between 18 and 29 years old in good health and CMV-seropositive.

The chain has TRBV6-1 and TRBJ1-2; D uncertain. Germline CDR1 and CDR2: MNHNS and SASEGT. The CDR3 extends over 13 amino acids. V was pared by 10 bases and J by 4 bases, with 16 bases between. Written as DNA, the CDR3 is TGTGCCACCGAATACAGTCCAGCCTATGGCTACACCTTC. Encoded protein: CATEYSPAYGYTF.

The rearrangement joins TRBV7-2 to TRBJ2-1; D may be TRBD2 (6 bases). Germline V gene sequence: CDR1 SGHTA, CDR2 FQGNSA. CDR3 length: 13 residues. The ends were cut back, 4 bases at V and 9 bases at J, with 13 bases in the middle. Written as DNA, the CDR3 is TGTGCCAGCAGCTACCTTGCGGGGACTGAGCAGTTCTTC. Translation: CASSYLAGTEQFF.

This clone was counted only a few times. This chain joins TRBV2 and TRBJ1-5; D perhaps matches TRBD1 (5 bases). Germline V gives CDR1 SNHLY, CDR2 FYNNEI. V lost 3 bases and J lost 3, with 18 bases in between. This CDR3 contains 17 residues. CDR3 DNA sequence: TGTGCCAGCAGTGATCGGCAGACGAAGGGGTACAATCAGCCCCAGCATTTT. Its translation: CASSDRQTKGYNQPQHF.

The chain recombines TRBV4-1 with TRBJ2-2, with TRBD2 as a possible D gene (5 bases). The germline V and J ends were trimmed by 4 bases and 1 base, with 10 bases remaining between them. The CDR3 has 15 amino acids. Germline CDR1 and CDR2: MGHRA and YSYEKL. DNA for the CDR3: TGCGCCAGCAGCCCCGGACTCTTGAACACCGGGGAGCTGTTTTTT. Translating it yields CASSPGLLNTGELFF.

The rearrangement joins TRBV7-9 to TRBJ2-1; 10 positions agree with TRBD1. The germline CDR1 and CDR2 sequences are SEHNR and FQNEAQ (reference sequence). The V segment lost 5 bases and the J segment 9 bases; nucleotides outside the gene matches: 13. The CDR3 loop spans 16 amino acids. The CDR3 region is CASSEPGQGFMVEQFF. DNA of the CDR3: TGTGCCAGCAGCGAACCGGGACAGGGGTTCATGGTTGAGCAGTTCTTC.

This clone has a single count. The V gene is TRBV5-4, the J gene TRBJ1-1; D uncertain. Trimming left V 4 bases short and J 2 bases short, with 9 bases between. The V gene's germline CDR1 is SGHNT and CDR2 YYREEE (reference sequence). This CDR3 spans 13 amino acids. CDR3 bases: TGTGCCAGCAGCCCCGACACCAACACTGAAGCTTTCTTT. This codes for CASSPDTNTEAFF.